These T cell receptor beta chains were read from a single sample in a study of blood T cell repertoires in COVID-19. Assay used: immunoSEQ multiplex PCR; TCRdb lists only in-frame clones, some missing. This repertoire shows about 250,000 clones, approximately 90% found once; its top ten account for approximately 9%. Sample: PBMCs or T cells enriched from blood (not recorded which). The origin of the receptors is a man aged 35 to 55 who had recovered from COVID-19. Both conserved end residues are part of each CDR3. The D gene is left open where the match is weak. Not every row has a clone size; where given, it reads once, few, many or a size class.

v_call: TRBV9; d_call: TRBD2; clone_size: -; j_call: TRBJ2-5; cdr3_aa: CASSVSGGSWSRQETQYF; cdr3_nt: TGTGCCAGCAGCGTTAGCGGGGGGTCTTGGTCGCGACAAGAGACCCAGTACTTC
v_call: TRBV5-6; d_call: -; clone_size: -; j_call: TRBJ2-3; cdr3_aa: CASSLLVGQEYTDTQYF; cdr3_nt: TGTGCCAGCAGCTTGCTGGTGGGGCAGGAGTACACAGATACGCAGTATTTT
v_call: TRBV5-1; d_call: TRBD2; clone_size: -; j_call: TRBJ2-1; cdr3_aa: CASSLDVGRGGDNEQFF; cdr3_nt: TGCGCCAGCAGCTTGGACGTCGGGAGGGGAGGTGACAATGAGCAGTTCTTC
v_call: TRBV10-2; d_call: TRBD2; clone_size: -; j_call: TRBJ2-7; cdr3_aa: CASSERTSGGSSYEQYF; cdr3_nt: TGCGCCAGCAGTGAAAGGACTAGCGGGGGGAGCTCCTACGAGCAGTACTTC
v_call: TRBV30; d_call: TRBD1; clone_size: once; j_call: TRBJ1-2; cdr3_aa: CAWAPGGAWGYTF; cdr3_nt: TGTGCCTGGGCCCCAGGGGGCGCCTGGGGCTACACCTTC
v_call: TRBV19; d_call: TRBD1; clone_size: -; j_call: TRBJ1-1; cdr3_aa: CASSMHQGAMTEAFF; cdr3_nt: TGTGCCAGTAGTATGCACCAGGGGGCAATGACTGAAGCTTTCTTT
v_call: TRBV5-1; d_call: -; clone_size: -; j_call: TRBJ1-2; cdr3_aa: CASSLAFGGNNYGYTF; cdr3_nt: TGCGCCAGCAGCTTGGCCTTCGGAGGGAATAACTATGGCTACACCTTC
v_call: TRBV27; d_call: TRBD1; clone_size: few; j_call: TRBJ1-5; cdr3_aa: CASSFDRGSNQPQHF; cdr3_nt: TGTGCCAGCAGTTTCGACAGGGGCAGCAATCAGCCCCAGCATTTT
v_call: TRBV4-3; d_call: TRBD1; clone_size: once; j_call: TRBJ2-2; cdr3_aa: CASSPDRGPNTGELFF; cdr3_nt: TGCGCCAGCAGCCCGGACAGGGGTCCGAACACCGGGGAGCTGTTTTTT
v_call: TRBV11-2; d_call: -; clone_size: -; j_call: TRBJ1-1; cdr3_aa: CASSVQVEAFF; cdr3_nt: TGTGCCAGCAGCGTACAGGTTGAAGCTTTCTTT
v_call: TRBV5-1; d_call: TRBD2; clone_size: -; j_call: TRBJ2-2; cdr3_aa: CASTTGGQNTGELFF; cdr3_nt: TGCGCCAGCACAACGGGGGGGCAAAACACCGGGGAGCTGTTTTTT
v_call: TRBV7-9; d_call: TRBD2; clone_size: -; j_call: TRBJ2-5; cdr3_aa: CASSFSGGPQETQYF; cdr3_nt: TGTGCCAGCAGCTTTAGCGGGGGGCCTCAGGAGACCCAGTACTTC
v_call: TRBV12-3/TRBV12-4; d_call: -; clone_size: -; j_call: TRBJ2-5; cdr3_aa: CASSLVGRETQYF; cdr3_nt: TGTGCCAGCAGTTTAGTCGGTAGAGAGACCCAGTACTTC
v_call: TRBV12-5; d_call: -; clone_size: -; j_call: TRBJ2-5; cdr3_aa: CASGLTGRQETQYF; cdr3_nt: TGTGCTAGTGGCCTAACAGGGCGACAAGAGACCCAGTACTTC
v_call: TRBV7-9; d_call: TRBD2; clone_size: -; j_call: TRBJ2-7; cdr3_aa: CASSPSGGAYEQYF; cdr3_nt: TGTGCCAGCAGCCCTAGCGGGGGAGCCTACGAGCAGTACTTC
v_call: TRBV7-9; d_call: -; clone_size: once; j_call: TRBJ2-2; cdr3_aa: CASSLQGSLGTGELFF; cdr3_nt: TGTGCCAGCAGCTTGCAGGGGAGTCTGGGCACCGGGGAGCTGTTTTTT
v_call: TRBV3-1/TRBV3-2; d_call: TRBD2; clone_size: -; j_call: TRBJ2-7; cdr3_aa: CASSQSLAGASSYEQYF; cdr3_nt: TGTGCCAGCAGCCAAAGTCTAGCGGGGGCGAGCTCCTACGAGCAGTACTTC
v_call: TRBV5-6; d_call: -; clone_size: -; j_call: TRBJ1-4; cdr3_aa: CASSPERPNEKLFF; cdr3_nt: TGTGCCAGCAGCCCGGAGCGCCCCAATGAAAAACTGTTTTTT
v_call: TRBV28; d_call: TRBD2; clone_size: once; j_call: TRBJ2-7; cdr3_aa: CASGVGGRSYEQYF; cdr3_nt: TGTGCCTCCGGGGTGGGAGGGAGGTCCTACGAGCAGTACTTC
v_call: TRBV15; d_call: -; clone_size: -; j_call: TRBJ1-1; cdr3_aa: CATSETLSETEAFF; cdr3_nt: TGTGCCACCAGTGAGACCCTTTCGGAGACTGAAGCTTTCTTT
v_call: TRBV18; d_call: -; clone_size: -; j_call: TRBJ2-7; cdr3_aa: CASSPGQDESYEQYF; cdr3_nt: TGTGCCAGCTCACCGGGGCAGGACGAGTCCTACGAGCAGTACTTC
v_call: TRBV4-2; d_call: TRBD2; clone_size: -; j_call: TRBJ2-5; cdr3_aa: CASSQEGTSVGETQYF; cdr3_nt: TGTGCCAGCAGCCAAGAAGGGACTAGCGTTGGAGAGACCCAGTACTTC